What follows are 13 T cell receptor beta chains derived from one specimen sequenced in a study of response to subunit inactivated influenza vaccine. One entry per CDR3 protein results from TCRdb running MiXCR on the RT-PCR reads. The sample has about 650,000 distinct CDR3 sequences, roughly 15% seen once. Sample: PBMCs from blood, taken less than 15 days before vaccination. These receptors were obtained from a man between 45 and 60 years old who received an inactivated influenza vaccine.

The rearrangement links TRBV7-2 to TRBJ2-5, with 11 bases that match TRBD2. Trimming at V came to 5 bases and at J to 2 bases, leaving 4 bases not matched to a gene. The CDR3 consists of 15 residues. The V gene's germline CDR1 is SGHTA and CDR2 FQGNSA. The CDR3 is CASSVSGGAQETQYF. The CDR3 DNA reads as TGTGCCAGCAGCGTTAGCGGGGGGGCTCAAGAGACCCAGTACTTC.

There are a few counts of this clonotype. The genes are TRBV18 and TRBJ1-2; no clear D gene. CDR1 is KGHSH and CDR2 is LQKENI in the germline V gene. V was pared by 1 base and J by 6 bases, with 9 bases between. The CDR3 spans 13 residues. The CDR3 is CASSPQERDGYTF. The CDR3 nucleotides read TGTGCCAGCTCACCACAGGAAAGGGATGGCTACACCTTC.

This clonotype was picked up a small number of times. This chain uses TRBV29-1 with TRBJ2-7, with 9 bases that match TRBD2. This CDR3 region has 16 residues. The V segment lost 0 bases and the J segment 7 bases; nucleotides outside the gene matches: 13. Germline V gives CDR1 SQVTM, CDR2 ANQGSEA. CDR3 sequence: CSVEDRSSGRTREQYF. DNA for the CDR3: TGCAGCGTTGAAGATCGGAGTAGCGGGAGAACTCGGGAGCAGTACTTC.

This clonotype has a handful of counts. The rearrangement uses TRBV18 and TRBJ2-5; D not certain. Trimming stripped 4 bases from V and 4 bases from J, with 7 bases between. This CDR3 region has 12 residues. In germline, CDR1 is KGHSH, CDR2 LQKENI. For the CDR3, the DNA is TGTGCCAGCTCACGCCGGCGAGAGACCCAGTACTTC. Protein sequence: CASSRRRETQYF.

In its sample, this clonotype was seen a few times. The rearrangement links TRBV2 to TRBJ2-7; 8 bases line up with TRBD1. V was pared by 3 bases and J by 6 bases, with 10 bases of the junction left unmatched. Germline V lookup: CDR1 SNHLY, CDR2 FYNNEI. The CDR3 length is 15 residues. The CDR3 DNA is TGTGCCAGCAGTGACATCTGGACAGGGACCCGCGAGCAGTACTTC. This sequence encodes CASSDIWTGTREQYF.

V and J are TRBV11-2 and TRBJ2-5; TRBD2 matches 16 bases. CDR1 SGHAT and CDR2 FQNNGV come from the germline V gene. J lost 0 bases, V lost 5 bases, and 6 bases had no gene match. This CDR3 has 18 residues. The CDR3 sequence: CASSRPGTSGRDQETQYF. In DNA form, the CDR3 reads TGTGCCAGCAGCCGACCCGGGACTAGCGGGAGGGACCAAGAGACCCAGTACTTC.

A few counts support this clonotype. The chain couples TRBV5-6 to TRBJ1-3; D uncertain. There are 11 residues in the CDR3. With 2 bases removed from V and 9 bases from J, the gap between germline ends came to 6 bases. Looked up from germline, CDR1 is SGHDT and CDR2 is YYEEEE. The CDR3, as DNA: TGTGCCAGCAGCTTCGGTAGCACCATATATTTT. Protein product: CASSFGSTIYF. Complete variable domain (other parts from reference TRBV5-6 and TRBJ1-3): DAGVTQSPTHLIKTRGQQVTLRCSPKSGHDTVSWYQQALGQGPQFIFQYYEEEERQRGNFPDRFSGHQFPNYSSELNVNALLLGDSALYLCASSFGSTIYFGEGSWLTVV.

This clonotype showed up just a few times. The rearrangement uses TRBV7-9 and TRBJ1-1; possible D gene TRBD1, 5 bases. V was shortened by 7 bases and J by 0 bases, with 15 bases between the two germline ends. CDR1 and CDR2 from the germline V gene are SEHNR and FQNEAQ (reference sequence). This CDR3 comprises 15 residues. CDR3 bases: TGTGCCAGCACGCCGTCGGGACTTCTGAACACTGAAGCTTTCTTT. Residues: CASTPSGLLNTEAFF.

Points on this clonotype: One end of the junction is discordant with germline, which a read error may explain. The rearrangement uses TRBV6-1 and TRBJ1-5, with a weak D call TRBD1 (5 bases). The CDR3 loop spans 16 amino acids. The germline CDR1 and CDR2 sequences are MNHNS and SASEGT. The CDR3 loop is CASTLSRPGSGQPQLF. In DNA form, the CDR3 reads TGTGCCAGCACTCTATCAAGACCAGGGTCCGGTCAGCCCCAGCTTTTT.

This clonotype was seen at least ten times. This chain links TRBV19 with TRBJ2-2; no firm D call. The germline CDR1 and CDR2 sequences are LNHDA and SQIVND (reference sequence). V lost 5 bases to trimming and J lost 10 bases, with 14 bases between them. This CDR3 has 13 amino acids. The CDR3, as DNA: TGTGCCAGTAGTGATACCAACCACCAGGAGCTGTTTTTT. This translates into CASSDTNHQELFF.

This clonotype was counted only a few times. The V call is TRBV28, the J call TRBJ2-1; D could derive from TRBD1 or TRBD2 (6 bases each). The V end was cut by 6 bases, the J end by 1 base, with 16 bases between. CDR3 length equals 16 residues. CDR1 and CDR2 from the germline V gene are MDHEN and SYDVKM. The CDR3 loop reads CASSLNTGRSYNEQFF. CDR3 DNA sequence: TGTGCCAGCAGCCTGAATACAGGGAGGTCCTACAATGAGCAGTTCTTC.

The rearrangement joins TRBV7-9 to TRBJ1-1; D is undetermined. CDR3 size: 14 residues. Germline V gives CDR1 SEHNR, CDR2 FQNEAQ (reference sequence). Trimming left V 1 base short and J 6 bases short, with 12 bases between. In nucleotides, the CDR3 is TGTGCCAGCAGCTTAGGGGCTGACTCCGCTGAAGCTTTCTTT. Its protein product is CASSLGADSAEAFF.

The chain combines TRBV7-9 with TRBJ2-7, with D uncertain. Germline V gene lookup returns CDR1 SEHNR and CDR2 FQNEAQ (reference sequence). V was cut by 5 bases and J by 8 bases, with 22 bases left in between. The CDR3 has 15 amino acids. The CDR3 spells CASSQGPTPSTKQYF. The DNA of the CDR3 is TGTGCCAGCAGCCAAGGACCGACCCCCTCTACGAAGCAGTACTTC.